These T cell receptor beta chains were read from a single sample in a study of T cell responses to AZD1222 COVID-19 vaccine. TCRdb's copy holds only in-frame clones and misses some; the assay was immunoSEQ multiplex PCR. Seen here are 130,000 or so clones, approximately 92% observed once, and the top ten hold 2.5% to 4%. The specimen comprised peripheral blood, sampled on day 0 of AZD1222 vaccination. These receptors were collected from an adult in good health. Both conserved end residues are part of each CDR3. A D gene is named only where the DNA matches it firmly. Not all rows give a size; the values are once, few, many and, for expanded clones, a class.

d_call | clone_size | j_call | v_call | cdr3_aa | cdr3_nt
TRBD2 | - | TRBJ2-2 | TRBV5-5 | CASSQIPAGRNTGELFF | TGTGCCAGCAGCCAAATACCAGCGGGACGGAACACCGGGGAGCTGTTTTTT
TRBD1 | once | TRBJ2-1 | TRBV29-1 | CSGSGTGSINEQFF | TGCAGCGGGTCCGGGACAGGGTCTATCAATGAGCAGTTCTTC
- | - | TRBJ1-4 | TRBV4-2 | CASSQDQGMDGKLFF | TGTGCCAGCAGCCAAGATCAGGGGATGGACGGAAAACTGTTTTTT
- | - | TRBJ2-3 | TRBV5-1 | CASSLMSTDTQYF | TGCGCCAGCAGCTTGATGAGCACAGATACGCAGTATTTT
- | - | TRBJ2-3 | TRBV9 | CASSVRQTTDTQYF | TGTGCCAGCAGCGTACGCCAGACCACAGATACGCAGTATTTT
- | - | TRBJ1-2 | TRBV7-9 | CASSSTNRIQWGGYTF | TGTGCCAGCAGCTCCACTAACAGGATCCAGTGGGGAGGCTACACCTTC
- | - | TRBJ2-3 | TRBV24-1 | CATSRERGRGDTQYF | TGTGCCACCAGTCGGGAACGGGGCCGTGGGGATACGCAGTATTTT
TRBD2 | - | TRBJ2-7 | TRBV4-3 | CASSQDHTSGYEQYF | TGCGCCAGCAGCCAAGATCACACTAGCGGCTACGAGCAGTACTTC
- | once | TRBJ1-1 | TRBV6-5 | CASSYGGSEAFF | TGTGCCAGCAGTTATGGTGGGAGTGAAGCTTTCTTT
- | - | TRBJ1-3 | TRBV20-1 | CSAKGVGTIYF | TGCAGTGCCAAGGGGGTAGGCACCATATATTTT
- | - | TRBJ2-1 | TRBV7-8 | CASSLVGAKRNEQFF | TGTGCCAGCAGCTTAGTGGGGGCAAAAAGGAATGAGCAGTTCTTC
- | - | TRBJ2-7 | TRBV10-3 | CAIGGDRFDEQYF | TGTGCCATCGGGGGGGACAGGTTCGACGAGCAGTACTTC
TRBD1 | - | TRBJ1-1 | TRBV18 | CASSQTTGLVGEAFF | TGTGCCAGCTCGCAAACGACAGGGTTGGTGGGTGAAGCTTTCTTT
TRBD1 | few | TRBJ1-2 | TRBV4-2 | CASSHATGQVVPPYGYTF | TGTGCCAGCAGCCATGCTACTGGACAGGTCGTCCCCCCCTATGGCTACACCTTC
- | - | TRBJ1-5 | TRBV3-1/TRBV3-2 | CASSQEYGYQPQHF | TGTGCCAGCAGCCAAGAGTACGGCTATCAGCCCCAGCATTTT
TRBD1 | - | TRBJ1-2 | TRBV4-3 | CASSPSQGMNYGYTF | TGCGCCAGCAGCCCTTCACAGGGGATGAACTATGGCTACACCTTC
TRBD1 | - | TRBJ1-4 | TRBV6-5 | CATRTGLEKLFF | TGTGCCACCCGGACAGGGTTGGAAAAACTGTTTTTT
- | - | TRBJ2-7 | TRBV13 | CASSPAWGSEQYF | TGTGCCAGCAGCCCCGCATGGGGTTCCGAGCAGTACTTC
- | - | TRBJ2-2 | TRBV5-6 | CASSPGTNTGELFF | TGTGCCAGCAGCCCAGGAACGAACACCGGGGAGCTGTTTTTT
TRBD1 | - | TRBJ1-5 | TRBV19 | CASSSRDRGNQPQHF | TGTGCCAGTAGTAGCCGGGACAGGGGCAATCAGCCCCAGCATTTT